Each of the 11 T cell receptor beta chains below was sequenced from the same sample in a study of blood T cell repertoires in COVID-19. Sequencing was performed with immunoSEQ multiplex PCR; in TCRdb, only in-frame clones are kept and a portion is missing. The sample lists about 170,000 clones; about 88% were seen once. The sample consisted of peripheral blood. The origin of the receptors is a man over 45 who had recovered from COVID-19.

V gene TRBV10-3 combines with J gene TRBJ2-1; 11 bases match TRBD2. The length of the CDR3 is 14 residues. Trimming removed 6 bases from V and 5 bases from J; junction bases left unmatched: 3. In germline, CDR1 is ENHRY, CDR2 SYGVKD. The CDR3 here is CAIRATSGNNEQFF. In DNA, the CDR3 is TGTGCCATCAGAGCGACTAGCGGGAACAATGAGCAGTTCTTC.

On this clone itself: The same CDR3 is also encoded by other DNA sequences in this sample. The chain couples TRBV30 to TRBJ2-7; D gene uncertain. The V and J ends lost 3 bases and 4 bases respectively, with 7 bases between them. There are 11 residues in the CDR3. In germline, CDR1 is GTSNPN, CDR2 SVGIG (reference sequence). In nucleotides, the CDR3 is TGTGCCTGGAGCTCAGGTTACGAGCAGTACTTC. It is translated as CAWSSGYEQYF. Combining the CDR3 with reference TRBV30 and TRBJ2-7 gives the whole variable domain SQTIHQWPATLVQPVGSPLSLECTVEGTSNPNLYWYRQAAGRGLQLLFYSVGIGQISSEVPQNLSASRPQDRQFILSSKKLLLSDSGFYLCAWSSGYEQYFGPGTRLTVT.

The chain employs TRBV7-9 and TRBJ1-5; D gene uncertain. The CDR3 is 16 residues long. The germline gives CDR1 SEHNR, CDR2 FQNEAQ (reference sequence). The V end lost 1 base, the J end lost 1 base, and 11 bases lay between the germline ends. CDR3 in amino acids: CASSLDSVSSNQPQHF. CDR3 bases: TGTGCCAGCAGCTTAGACTCCGTTTCGAGCAATCAGCCCCAGCATTTT.

The chain links TRBV9 to TRBJ1-3; D gene unclear. Germline CDR1 and CDR2: SGDLS and YYNGEE. With 1 base removed from V and 2 bases from J, the gap between germline ends came to 13 bases. CDR3 length: 16 residues. The CDR3 DNA is TGTGCCAGCAGCGTAACGCAGGCAGCCACTGGAAACACCATATATTTT. Its protein is CASSVTQAATGNTIYF.

This clone was counted a few times. The gene calls are TRBV5-1 and TRBJ1-1; possibly TRBD1 for D (6 bases). V was pared by 4 bases and J by 2 bases, with 15 bases between. The CDR3 has 15 amino acids. CDR1 and CDR2 (germline): SGHRS, YFSETQ. CDR3 nucleotide sequence: TGCGCCAGCAGCGCGGGGGGCTCAAAAAACACTGAAGCTTTCTTT. Its protein is CASSAGGSKNTEAFF.

V and J are TRBV19 and TRBJ2-3; possible D gene TRBD1, 5 bases. There are 15 residues in the CDR3. Between the trimmed V and J ends, which lost 3 bases and 0 bases, there was a span of 10 bases. Germline CDR1 LNHDA, CDR2 SQIVND (reference sequence). CDR3 sequence (DNA): TGTGCCAGTAGTATTAGGGGTGCTAGCACAGATACGCAGTATTTT. Amino acid sequence: CASSIRGASTDTQYF.

The V call is TRBV19, the J call TRBJ2-7; TRBD1 aligns across 7 bases. The CDR3 covers 16 residues. The V and J ends lost 1 base and 2 bases, in that order; junction bases with no gene match: 8. Germline CDR1 is LNHDA and CDR2 is SQIVND (reference sequence). In DNA form, the CDR3 reads TGTGCCAGTAGTATAGGGACAGGCCTCTCAACCTACGAGCAGTACTTC. This gives the protein CASSIGTGLSTYEQYF.

V gene TRBV29-1 combines with J gene TRBJ1-3; D call uncertain. The length of the CDR3 is 16 residues. Trimming shortened V by 7 bases and J by 0 bases, and 19 bases separated the two germline ends. Germline-derived CDR1 and CDR2 are SQVTM and ANQGSEA. CDR3 sequence reads: CSAEKYMTGSGNTIYF. CDR3 nucleotides: TGCAGCGCCGAAAAATATATGACTGGCTCTGGAAACACCATATATTTT.

The J gene is TRBJ2-3, the V gene TRBV27, with a weak D call TRBD2 (7 bases). This CDR3 is 14 amino acids long. Between the trimmed V and J ends, which lost 8 bases and 3 bases, there was a span of 15 bases. Germline CDR1 reads MNHEY; CDR2 reads SMNVEV (reference sequence). CDR3 coding DNA: TGTGCCAGCTTCAAACAGGGACTAACAGATACGCAGTATTTT. This translates into CASFKQGLTDTQYF.

This chain's CDR3 is CASNAVGQGAKYEQYF. The CDR3, as DNA: TGTGCCAGCAATGCGGTGGGGCAGGGGGCGAAGTACGAGCAGTACTTC. V gene TRBV28 combines with J gene TRBJ2-7; 8 bases are a match to TRBD1. The length of the CDR3 is 16 residues. Losses at the gene ends were 7 bases for V and 4 bases for J; bases not matched to a gene: 15. Germline CDR1 and CDR2: MDHEN and SYDVKM. Using reference TRBV28 and TRBJ2-7 for the parts outside the CDR3, the full variable domain is DVKVTQSSRYLVKRTGEKVFLECVQDMDHENMFWYRQDPGLGLRLIYFSYDVKMKEKGDIPEGYSVSREKKERFSLILESASTNQTSMYLCASNAVGQGAKYEQYFGPGTRLTVT.

The J gene is TRBJ1-3, the V gene TRBV6-5; TRBD1 might be the D (5 bases). Germline CDR1 and CDR2: MNHEY and SVGAGI. This CDR3 region has 16 residues. The V end lost 4 bases, the J end lost 2 bases, and 15 bases lay between the germline ends. DNA for the CDR3: TGTGCCAGCAGTTCGGGGGTGTGGGGAGCTGGAAACACCATATATTTT. This codes for CASSSGVWGAGNTIYF.